These 12 T cell receptor beta chains share one sample of origin, sequenced in a study of CD8 T cells in ankylosing spondylitis. TCRdb re-derived calls from the 5' RACE reads in MiXCR, one entry per CDR3 protein. The sample shows 250,000 to 400,000 distinct CDR3 sequences, about 9.9% of them seen only once. Specimen: blood, either unsorted or a sorted T cell fraction (not recorded which). These receptors all stem from a female donor with ankylosing spondylitis or in good health (not recorded which).

This clonotype was seen only a few times. V gene TRBV20-1 combines with J gene TRBJ2-5; D is possibly TRBD1 (5 bases). From germline, CDR1 is DFQATT and CDR2 SNEGSKA (reference sequence). The length of the CDR3 is 15 residues. V was cut by 0 bases and J by 2 bases, with 13 bases left in between. CDR3 sequence (DNA): TGCAGTGCTAGAGAAAAAGTGGGGCCTCAAGAGACCCAGTACTTC. It is translated as CSAREKVGPQETQYF.

J is TRBJ2-1 and V is TRBV6-5; no definite D call. In germline, CDR1 is MNHEY, CDR2 SVGAGI. The CDR3 spans 15 residues. V shed 4 bases and J shed 3 bases, with 13 bases lying between them. The CDR3 sequence is CASSSPGSGYNEQFF. The CDR3 bases are TGTGCCAGCAGTTCTCCCGGCTCAGGCTACAATGAGCAGTTCTTC.

This clonotype was detected only a few times. V and J are TRBV19 and TRBJ2-5; 16 bases agree with TRBD2. The CDR3 loop spans 14 amino acids. The germline V gene has CDR1 LNHDA and CDR2 SQIVND (reference sequence). The V gene end was trimmed by 9 bases and the J gene end by 5 bases; junction bases not matched to a gene: 3. Written as DNA, the CDR3 is TGTGCCAGCTCGGGACTAGCGGGAGGGGAGACCCAGTACTTC. Amino acids: CASSGLAGGETQYF.

The rearrangement uses TRBV3-1 and TRBJ2-2; TRBD2 aligns across 9 bases. The length of the CDR3 is 14 residues. Per the germline V gene, CDR1 is LGHDT and CDR2 is YNNKEL (reference sequence). Losses at the gene ends were 4 bases for V and 5 bases for J; bases not matched to a gene: 2. The CDR3 loop reads CASSRREGTGELFF. The CDR3 DNA follows: TGTGCCAGCAGCCGGCGGGAGGGAACCGGGGAGCTGTTTTTT.

The chain links TRBV12-3 or TRBV12-4 to TRBJ1-6, with a tentative D call TRBD1 (6 bases). CDR3 length: 14 amino acids. Trimming left V 6 bases short and J 9 bases short, with 15 bases between. CDR3 sequence reads: CASSREQGSSPLHF. The CDR3 bases are TGTGCCAGCAGCCGCGAACAGGGAAGTTCACCCCTCCACTTT.

The sample holds a few counts of this clonotype. The gene calls are TRBV28 and TRBJ1-5; 7 bases fit TRBD1. J lost 0 bases, V lost 7 bases, and 9 bases had no gene match. CDR3 length equals 16 residues. From germline, CDR1 is MDHEN and CDR2 SYDVKM. In nucleotides, the CDR3 is TGTGCCAGCAACCACGGGACAGATTATAGCAATCAGCCCCAGCATTTT. Translating it yields CASNHGTDYSNQPQHF.

The sample holds a few counts of this clonotype. The rearrangement links TRBV5-6 to TRBJ2-7, with 8 bases identical to TRBD2. Germline V gene sequence: CDR1 SGHDT, CDR2 YYEEEE. CDR3 length equals 14 residues. V trimming: 4 bases; J trimming: 5 bases; junction bases outside the gene matches: 8. The CDR3 spells CASSLRGGHDEQYF. The DNA of the CDR3 is TGTGCCAGCAGCCTACGGGGGGGCCACGACGAGCAGTACTTC.

As concerns this clonotype: This may arise from a read error, as a much more abundant clone is one base away. The chain uses TRBV29-1 and TRBJ1-1; D is unresolved. V was pared by 3 bases and J by 5 bases, with 16 bases between. CDR3 length: 14 amino acids. Germline CDR1 and CDR2: SQVTM and ANQGSEA. The CDR3 sequence: CSVERATVGTEAFF. The CDR3 bases are TGCAGCGTTGAGCGGGCGACGGTAGGGACTGAAGCTTTCTTT.

The chain joins TRBV7-2 to TRBJ2-2, with D unclear. The germline V and J ends were trimmed by 3 bases and 1 base, with 9 bases remaining between them. The germline V gene has CDR1 SGHTA and CDR2 FQGNSA. The CDR3 contains 15 residues. CDR3: CASSFGRRNTGELFF. As DNA, the CDR3 is TGTGCCAGCAGCTTCGGTCGGCGGAACACCGGGGAGCTGTTTTTT.

This clonotype has only a few counts. This chain's CDR3 is CASSWGGANTGELFF. DNA for the CDR3: TGTGCCAGCAGTTGGGGGGGGGCGAACACCGGGGAGCTGTTTTTT. V is TRBV12-3 or TRBV12-4 and J is TRBJ2-2; 7 nucleotides line up with TRBD2. The V gene end was trimmed by 4 bases and the J gene end by 0 bases; junction bases not matched to a gene: 2. The CDR3 spans 15 residues.

The rearrangement uses TRBV20-1 and TRBJ1-1; tentative D call: TRBD1 (5 bases). This CDR3 is built from 14 residues. V shed 0 bases and J shed 5 bases, with 13 bases lying between them. In germline, CDR1 is DFQATT, CDR2 SNEGSKA (reference sequence). DNA of the CDR3: TGCAGTGCTAGAGATCGAGATAAGGGGACTGAAGCTTTCTTT. Protein product: CSARDRDKGTEAFF.

This clonotype was recorded at least ten times. V gene TRBV29-1 combines with J gene TRBJ1-2; D might be TRBD1 (5 bases). Trimming left V 6 bases short and J 3 bases short, with 14 bases between. Germline CDR1 reads SQVTM; CDR2 reads ANQGSEA. The CDR3 runs to 13 residues. As DNA, the CDR3 is TGCAGCGTGGGGGGGGTGAGAGACTATGGCTACACCTTC. It yields the protein CSVGGVRDYGYTF. Combining the CDR3 with reference TRBV29-1 and TRBJ1-2 gives the whole variable domain SAVISQKPSRDICQRGTSLTIQCQVDSQVTMMFWYRQQPGQSLTLIATANQGSEATYESGFVIDKFPISRPNLTFSTLTVSNMSPEDSSIYLCSVGGVRDYGYTFGSGTRLTVV.